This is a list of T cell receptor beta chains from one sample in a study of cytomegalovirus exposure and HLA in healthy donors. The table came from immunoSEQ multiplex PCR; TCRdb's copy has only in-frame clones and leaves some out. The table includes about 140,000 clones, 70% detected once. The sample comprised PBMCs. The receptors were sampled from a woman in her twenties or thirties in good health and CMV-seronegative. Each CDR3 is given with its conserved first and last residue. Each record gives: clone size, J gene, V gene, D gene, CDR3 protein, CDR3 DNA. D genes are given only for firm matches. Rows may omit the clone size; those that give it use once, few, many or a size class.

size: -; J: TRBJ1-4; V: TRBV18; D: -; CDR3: CASSPQVGATNEKLFF; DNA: TGTGCCAGCTCACCTCAGGTCGGGGCAACTAATGAAAAACTGTTTTTT
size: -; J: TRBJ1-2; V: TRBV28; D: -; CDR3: CASSPGGAGANYGYTF; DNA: TGTGCCAGCAGCCCGGGGGGCGCGGGAGCTAACTATGGCTACACCTTC
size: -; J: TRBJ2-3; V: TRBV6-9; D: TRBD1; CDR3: CASSRNFGQGGPDTQYF; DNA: TGTGCCAGCAGTCGCAACTTCGGACAGGGGGGCCCAGATACGCAGTATTTT
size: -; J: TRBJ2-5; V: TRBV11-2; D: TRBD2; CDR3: CASSLGPSGEETQYF; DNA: TGTGCCAGCAGCTTAGGTCCTAGCGGAGAAGAGACCCAGTACTTC
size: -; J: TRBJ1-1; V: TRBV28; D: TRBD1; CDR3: CASRAGGKAFF; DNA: TGTGCCAGCAGGGCAGGGGGCAAGGCTTTCTTT
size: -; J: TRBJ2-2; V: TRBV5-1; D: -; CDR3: CASSLGTGTGELFF; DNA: TGCGCCAGCAGCTTGGGTACAGGTACCGGGGAGCTGTTTTTT
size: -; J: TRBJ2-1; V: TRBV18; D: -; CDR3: CASSGDIDHNEQFF; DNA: TGTGCCAGCTCAGGGGACATCGATCACAATGAGCAGTTCTTC
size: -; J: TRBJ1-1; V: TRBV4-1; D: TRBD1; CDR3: CASKTLGRGRRTEAFF; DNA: TGCGCCAGCAAGACTCTCGGCAGGGGGCGCCGGACTGAAGCTTTCTTT
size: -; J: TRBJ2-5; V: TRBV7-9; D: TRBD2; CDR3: CASSLPVGRGAQETQYF; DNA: TGTGCCAGCAGCTTGCCCGTGGGGCGGGGGGCCCAAGAGACCCAGTACTTC
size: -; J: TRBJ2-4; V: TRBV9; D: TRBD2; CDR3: CASSASAGLAPGIQYF; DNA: TGTGCCAGCAGCGCCTCCGCCGGACTAGCCCCGGGCATTCAGTACTTC
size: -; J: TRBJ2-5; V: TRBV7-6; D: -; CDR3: CASSLGGSRETQYF; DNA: TGTGCCAGCAGCTTAGGTGGCTCTAGGGAGACCCAGTACTTC
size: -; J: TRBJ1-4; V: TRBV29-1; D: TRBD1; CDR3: CSVAPPGGAGEKLFF; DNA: TGCAGCGTTGCCCCTCCAGGGGGCGCCGGTGAAAAACTGTTTTTT
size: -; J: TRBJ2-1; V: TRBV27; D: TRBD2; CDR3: CASSHRGLAGYNEQFF; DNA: TGTGCCAGCAGCCACCGGGGACTAGCGGGGTACAATGAGCAGTTCTTC
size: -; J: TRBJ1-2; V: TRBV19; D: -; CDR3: CASRTTENYGYTF; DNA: TGTGCCAGTAGGACAACAGAAAACTATGGCTACACCTTC
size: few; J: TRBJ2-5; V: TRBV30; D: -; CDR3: CAWSVLDPETQYF; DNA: TGTGCCTGGAGTGTACTAGATCCGGAGACCCAGTACTTC
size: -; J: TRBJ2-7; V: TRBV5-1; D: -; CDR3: CASSLGILAALTGNHEQYF; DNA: TGCGCCAGCAGCTTGGGAATCTTAGCGGCCCTGACAGGGAACCACGAGCAGTACTTC
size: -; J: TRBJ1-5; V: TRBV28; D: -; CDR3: CASRDGMIFNQPQHF; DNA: TGTGCCAGCAGGGACGGGATGATTTTCAATCAGCCCCAGCATTTT
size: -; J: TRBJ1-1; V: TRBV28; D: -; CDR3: CASSLVGASTRDISRDTEAFF; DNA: TGTGCCAGCAGTTTAGTAGGCGCATCAACCAGGGATATAAGTCGGGACACTGAAGCTTTCTTT
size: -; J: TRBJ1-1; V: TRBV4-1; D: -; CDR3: CASSYGQNTEAFF; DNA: TGCGCCAGCAGCTACGGTCAAAACACTGAAGCTTTCTTT
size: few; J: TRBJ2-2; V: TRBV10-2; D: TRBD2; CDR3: CASSAVAGGVTGELFF; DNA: TGCGCCAGCAGTGCCGTAGCGGGGGGTGTCACCGGGGAGCTGTTTTTT
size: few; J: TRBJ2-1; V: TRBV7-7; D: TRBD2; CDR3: CASSAPSGRIHEQFF; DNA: TGTGCTAGCAGCGCCCCTAGCGGGAGAATCCATGAGCAGTTCTTC
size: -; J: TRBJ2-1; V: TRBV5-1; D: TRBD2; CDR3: CASSLASGGYNEQFF; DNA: TGCGCCAGCAGCCTAGCTAGCGGGGGCTACAATGAGCAGTTCTTC
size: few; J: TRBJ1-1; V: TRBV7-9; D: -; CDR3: CASRSRGAGNTEAFF; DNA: TGTGCCAGCAGAAGTCGCGGGGCGGGGAACACTGAAGCTTTCTTT
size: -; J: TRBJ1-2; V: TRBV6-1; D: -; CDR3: CASSWSGAYGYTF; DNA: TGTGCCAGCAGCTGGTCAGGGGCCTATGGCTACACCTTC